The T cell receptor beta chain under discussion was sequenced for a study of cytomegalovirus exposure and HLA in healthy donors. Study observations and caveats: Reports indicated that the classifier achieved high specificity and sensitivity in diagnosing cytomegalovirus status. In vitro, three CMV-associated chains proved specific for CMV antigens. The listing of 150 to 200 TCR beta chains classed them as cytomegalovirus-associated.

A note on this clone: Its antigen is not identified.

Some clones are missing from TCRdb's copy, which holds only in-frame ones; the method was immunoSEQ multiplex PCR. The profile shows 180,000 or so clones, roughly 86% of them singletons. V was clipped by 1 base and J by 7 bases, with 11 bases between them. Germline assignment: CDR1 SGHTA and CDR2 FQGNSA. The length of the CDR3 is 14 residues. The donors were members of the roughly 120-subject validation cohort (separate from the roughly 670-subject first cohort). The clonotype originates from a man aged 25-45 years in good health and CMV-seropositive. The gene calls are TRBV7-2 and TRBJ1-3; unclear D gene. Material for sequencing was PBMCs. The CDR3 spells CASSLDVRVNTIYF. CDR3 DNA sequence: TGTGCCAGCAGCTTAGATGTTAGGGTCAACACCATATATTTT.